The rows below give T cell receptor beta chains drawn from one sample of a study of T-cell reconstitution after alpha-beta-depleted transplantation in children. TCRdb used MiXCR to reprocess the PCR reads, holding one entry per CDR3 protein. The sample shows 200,000 to 250,000 distinct CDR3 sequences, 7.5% to 9.5% of them seen only once. Here the sequenced sample was PBMCs, mostly from graft donor cells, taken 180 days after TCRalphabeta/CD19-depleted stem cell transplant. The receptors come from a male patient between 10 and 17 years old who had a stem cell transplant for acute lymphoblastic leukemia, so the T cells may come from the graft donor. CDR3s include the opening cysteine and the closing phenylalanine or tryptophan. D genes are given only for firm matches. Clone size is shown for a subset of rows, as once, few, many or a class of expanded clone.

CDR3,DNA,D,V,J,size
CSAQTSGGAGTQYF,TGCAGTGCTCAAACTAGCGGGGGGGCTGGTACGCAGTATTTT,TRBD2,TRBV20-1,TRBJ2-3,many
CASSPTYGSPLHF,TGTGCCAGCAGTCCTACGTACGGGTCACCCCTCCACTTT,NA,TRBV12-3/TRBV12-4,TRBJ1-6,many
CASSLASPYGTQYF,TGCGCCAGCAGCTTGGCTAGCCCCTATGGGACGCAGTATTTT,NA,TRBV5-1,TRBJ2-3,many
CSVEGQGTNYGYTF,TGCAGCGTTGAGGGACAGGGGACGAACTATGGCTACACCTTC,TRBD1,TRBV29-1,TRBJ1-2,many
CASSRAYRESYEQYF,TGTGCCAGCAGCCGAGCCTACAGGGAAAGCTACGAGCAGTACTTC,NA,TRBV3-1,TRBJ2-7,few
CATGESGGNVTDTQYF,TGTGCCACCGGCGAAAGCGGGGGGAATGTCACAGATACGCAGTATTTT,TRBD2,TRBV24-1,TRBJ2-3,many
CATSDFGTEQETQYF,TGTGCCACCAGTGATTTCGGGACGGAACAAGAGACCCAGTACTTC,NA,TRBV24-1,TRBJ2-5,few
CASSYSRGLRRGNNEQFF,TGTGCCAGCAGTTACTCCAGAGGACTACGGCGGGGTAACAATGAGCAGTTCTTC,NA,TRBV6-5,TRBJ2-1,many
CASSQWGRDYEQYF,TGTGCCAGCAGCCAATGGGGACGAGACTACGAGCAGTACTTC,NA,TRBV3-1,TRBJ2-7,many
CASSPPRAMNTEAFF,TGTGCCAGCAGTCCACCACGGGCGATGAACACTGAAGCTTTCTTT,NA,TRBV12-3/TRBV12-4,TRBJ1-1,many
CASSQDEVDEQYF,TGCGCCAGCAGCCAAGACGAGGTGGACGAGCAGTACTTC,NA,TRBV4-3,TRBJ2-7,many
CASSQDGLNTEAFF,TGTGCCAGCAGTCAAGACGGTTTGAACACTGAAGCTTTCTTT,NA,TRBV25-1,TRBJ1-1,many
CASSLVLGTGLSYEQYF,TGTGCCAGCAGCTTGGTTCTGGGTACAGGTCTTTCCTACGAGCAGTACTTC,NA,TRBV5-5,TRBJ2-7,many
CASSMYQTGNEQFF,TGTGCCAGTAGTATGTATCAAACGGGCAATGAGCAGTTCTTC,NA,TRBV19,TRBJ2-1,NA
CASSGGTPRTTIYEQYF,TGTGCCAGCTCGGGTGGGACTCCGAGGACAACAATTTACGAGCAGTACTTC,NA,TRBV18,TRBJ2-7,many
CASSVATTGGGYGYTF,TGTGCCAGCAGCGTAGCTACGACAGGGGGCGGCTATGGCTACACCTTC,TRBD1,TRBV9,TRBJ1-2,many
CAISPGQGNYGYTF,TGTGCCATCAGTCCCGGACAGGGGAACTATGGCTACACCTTC,TRBD1,TRBV10-3,TRBJ1-2,many
CASSREFNEKLFF,TGTGCCAGCAGCCGGGAATTCAATGAAAAACTGTTTTTT,NA,TRBV12-3/TRBV12-4,TRBJ1-4,many
CASSKQGTSVQETQYF,TGCGCCAGCAGCAAACAGGGGACTAGCGTACAAGAGACCCAGTACTTC,TRBD2,TRBV5-1,TRBJ2-5,many
CASSYTLDGTNTGELFF,TGTGCCAGCAGTTACACCCTTGACGGGACGAACACCGGGGAGCTGTTTTTT,NA,TRBV6-5,TRBJ2-2,few
CASSLVTRQPQHF,TGTGCCAGCAGCTTAGTAACGAGACAGCCCCAGCATTTT,NA,TRBV7-2,TRBJ1-5,few
CASSESRTADPYGYTF,TGCGCCAGCAGTGAGTCGCGGACAGCGGACCCTTATGGCTACACCTTC,NA,TRBV10-2,TRBJ1-2,many
CASTDSPLKLAPVTYEQYF,TGTGCCAGCACCGACTCCCCCCTAAAACTAGCGCCGGTCACCTACGAGCAGTACTTC,TRBD2,TRBV6-2/TRBV6-3,TRBJ2-7,many